The clone carrying this TCR beta chain was detected a few times. The junction had 6 bases not matched to a gene; V was cut back by 4 bases and J by 3 bases. The CDR3 has 14 residues. Germline V lookup: CDR1 SGHRS, CDR2 YFSETQ. The source of the sample is a study of identical twins. TCRdb redid the calling of the 5' RACE reads with MiXCR, one entry per CDR3 protein. The sample consists of around 530,000 distinct CDR3 sequences, 13% to 15% of them appearing once. The same sample was also used in a study of yellow fever vaccine responses in identical twins. From that report: Reportedly, the T cell response mounted by twins to vaccine seemed partly convergent, partly personalized.

The origin of this receptor is a woman between 18 and 29 years old in good health. The material sequenced was CD4+ T cells sorted from blood. The rearrangement links TRBV5-1 to TRBJ2-5; 7 nucleotides line up with TRBD2. The CDR3 DNA follows: TGCGCCAGCAGCAACCGGGGGGAAAAAGAGACCCAGTACTTC. Translation: CASSNRGEKETQYF. Combining the CDR3 with reference TRBV5-1 and TRBJ2-5 gives the whole variable domain KAGVTQTPRYLIKTRGQQVTLSCSPISGHRSVSWYQQTPGQGLQFLFEYFSETQRNKGNFPGRFSGRQFSNSRSEMNVSTLELGDSALYLCASSNRGEKETQYFGPGTRLLVL.